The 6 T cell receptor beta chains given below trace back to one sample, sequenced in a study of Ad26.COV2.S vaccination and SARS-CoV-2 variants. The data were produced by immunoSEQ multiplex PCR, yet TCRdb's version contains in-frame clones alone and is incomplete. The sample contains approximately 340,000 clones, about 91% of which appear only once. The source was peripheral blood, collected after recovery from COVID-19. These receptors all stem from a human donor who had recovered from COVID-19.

In DNA form, the CDR3 reads TGTGCCAGCAGAGAGACCGGGGCACTTAACTACGAGCAGTACTTC. Translating gives CASRETGALNYEQYF. This chain links TRBV27 with TRBJ2-7; tentatively, D is TRBD1 or TRBD2 (5 bases each). The CDR3 length is 15 residues. Trimming took 6 bases from V and 3 from J, leaving 18 bases between them. From germline, CDR1 is MNHEY and CDR2 SMNVEV (reference sequence).

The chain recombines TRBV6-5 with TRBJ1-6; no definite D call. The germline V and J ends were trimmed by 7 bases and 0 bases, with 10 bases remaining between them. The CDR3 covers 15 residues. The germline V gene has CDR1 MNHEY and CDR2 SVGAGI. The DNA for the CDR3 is TGTGCCAGCAAAAAAAAGAGCTCCTATAATTCACCCCTCCACTTT. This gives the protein CASKKKSSYNSPLHF.

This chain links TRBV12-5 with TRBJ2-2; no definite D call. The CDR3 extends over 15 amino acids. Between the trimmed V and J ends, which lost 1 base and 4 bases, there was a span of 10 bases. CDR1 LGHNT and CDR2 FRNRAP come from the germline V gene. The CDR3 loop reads CASGLGGWATGELFF. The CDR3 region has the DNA TGTGCTAGTGGTTTGGGGGGATGGGCCACCGGGGAGCTGTTTTTT.

This chain's CDR3 is CSASSSGGWSWGTDTQYF. CDR3 nucleotides: TGCAGTGCTAGTAGTAGCGGGGGGTGGTCCTGGGGCACAGATACGCAGTATTTT. This sequence joins TRBV20-1 and TRBJ2-3, with TRBD2 matching over 10 bases. This CDR3 has 18 residues. The junction had 13 bases not matched to a gene; V was cut back by 3 bases and J by 1 base. Germline-derived CDR1 and CDR2 are DFQATT and SNEGSKA (reference sequence).

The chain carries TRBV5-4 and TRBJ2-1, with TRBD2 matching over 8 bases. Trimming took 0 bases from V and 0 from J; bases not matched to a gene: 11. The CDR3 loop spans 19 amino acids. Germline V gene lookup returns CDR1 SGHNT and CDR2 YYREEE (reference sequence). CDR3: CASSLGVRGGRRSYNEQFF. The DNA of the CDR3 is TGTGCCAGCAGCTTGGGAGTACGGGGGGGCCGCCGCTCCTACAATGAGCAGTTCTTC.

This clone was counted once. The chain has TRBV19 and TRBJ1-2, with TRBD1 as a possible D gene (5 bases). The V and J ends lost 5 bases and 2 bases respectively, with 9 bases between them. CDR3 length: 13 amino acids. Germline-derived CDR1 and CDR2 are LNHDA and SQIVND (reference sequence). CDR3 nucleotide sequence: TGTGCCAGTAGTGGGGACGGCAACTATGGCTACACCTTC. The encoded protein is CASSGDGNYGYTF.